Listed below are T cell receptor beta chains from one sample, sequenced in a study of OX40 agonist ivuxolimab in advanced cancers. Measured with immunoSEQ multiplex PCR; TCRdb has only the in-frame clones, and not every one. The sample comprises fewer than 55,000 clones, 87% of which are singletons, and less than 2% rests with the top ten. Source: CD4+ or CD8+ T cells sorted from blood, taken in a trial of the OX40 agonist ivuxolimab. These receptors came from an adult with an advanced solid tumor such as melanoma, head and neck, liver or kidney cancer. CDR3s include the opening cysteine and the closing phenylalanine or tryptophan. A D gene is named only where the DNA matches it firmly. Not all rows give a size; the values are once, few, many and, for expanded clones, a class.

J gene: TRBJ1-6; clone size: NA; D gene: NA; V gene: TRBV10-2; CDR3 DNA: TGCGCCAGCAGTTTGGGCCCCGGGACAAATAATTCACCCCTCCACTTT; CDR3 protein: CASSLGPGTNNSPLHF
J gene: TRBJ2-3; clone size: NA; D gene: NA; V gene: TRBV28; CDR3 DNA: TGTGCCAGCAGGAAACCAGGGCTCGGTTCATATTTT; CDR3 protein: CASRKPGLGSYF
J gene: TRBJ2-7; clone size: few; D gene: NA; V gene: TRBV27; CDR3 DNA: TGTGCCAGCAGCTCCGGGTATTCCAAATACGAGCAGTACTTC; CDR3 protein: CASSSGYSKYEQYF
J gene: TRBJ2-7; clone size: NA; D gene: TRBD1; V gene: TRBV28; CDR3 DNA: TGTGCCAGCAGCGCGACCGGGACAGGTTCCTACGAGCAGTACTTC; CDR3 protein: CASSATGTGSYEQYF
J gene: TRBJ1-1; clone size: NA; D gene: NA; V gene: TRBV25-1; CDR3 DNA: TGTGCCAGCAGTCCCGACCGGAACATGAACACTGAAGCTTTCTTT; CDR3 protein: CASSPDRNMNTEAFF
J gene: TRBJ1-2; clone size: NA; D gene: NA; V gene: TRBV11-2; CDR3 DNA: TGTGCCAGCAGTCGGACGGTAAACTATGGCTACACCTTC; CDR3 protein: CASSRTVNYGYTF
J gene: TRBJ1-5; clone size: NA; D gene: NA; V gene: TRBV23-1; CDR3 DNA: TGCGCCAGCAGTCACCCCGGGGGAAGCAATCAGCCCCAGCATTTT; CDR3 protein: CASSHPGGSNQPQHF
J gene: TRBJ1-6; clone size: few; D gene: NA; V gene: TRBV19; CDR3 DNA: TGTGCCAGTAGTATCGACGGTGGGAATTCACCCCTCCACTTT; CDR3 protein: CASSIDGGNSPLHF
J gene: TRBJ1-1; clone size: NA; D gene: NA; V gene: TRBV4-1; CDR3 DNA: TGCGCCAGCAGCCAAGATGGGACGGGGTTCGGGAACACTGAAGCTTTCTTT; CDR3 protein: CASSQDGTGFGNTEAFF
J gene: TRBJ1-6; clone size: NA; D gene: NA; V gene: TRBV2; CDR3 DNA: TGTGCCAGCAGTGATCGGGACTCCCATAATTCACCCCTCCACTTT; CDR3 protein: CASSDRDSHNSPLHF
J gene: TRBJ2-2; clone size: NA; D gene: NA; V gene: TRBV28; CDR3 DNA: TGTGCCAGCTGGAGGACTAACACCGGGGAGCTGTTTTTT; CDR3 protein: CASWRTNTGELFF
J gene: TRBJ1-6; clone size: NA; D gene: NA; V gene: TRBV4-2; CDR3 DNA: TGTGCCAGCAGCCAAGAGCCTCCGGGACCCCTTAATTCACCCCTCCACTTT; CDR3 protein: CASSQEPPGPLNSPLHF
J gene: TRBJ1-5; clone size: few; D gene: NA; V gene: TRBV6-6; CDR3 DNA: TGTGCCAGCAGTTACTCGTCTGGGGGAGGGGGACCCCAGCATTTT; CDR3 protein: CASSYSSGGGGPQHF
J gene: TRBJ1-3; clone size: NA; D gene: TRBD1; V gene: TRBV6-1; CDR3 DNA: TGTGCCAGCAGTGCCCAGGGGGGAGTTGGAAACACCATATATTTT; CDR3 protein: CASSAQGGVGNTIYF
J gene: TRBJ1-6; clone size: few; D gene: TRBD1; V gene: TRBV2; CDR3 DNA: TGTGCCAGCAGCGGGACAGGGAATTCACCCCTCCACTTT; CDR3 protein: CASSGTGNSPLHF
J gene: TRBJ2-3; clone size: NA; D gene: NA; V gene: TRBV5-3; CDR3 DNA: TGTGCCAGAAGCAAGCACGGCCCTTTCACAGATACGCAGTATTTT; CDR3 protein: CARSKHGPFTDTQYF
J gene: TRBJ2-5; clone size: once; D gene: TRBD2; V gene: TRBV2; CDR3 DNA: TGTGCCAGCAGTGAGTGGACTAGCCAAGAGACCCAGTACTTC; CDR3 protein: CASSEWTSQETQYF
J gene: TRBJ2-2; clone size: NA; D gene: NA; V gene: TRBV28; CDR3 DNA: TGTGCCAGCATTCCCTCTAGCGAGTACACCGGGGAGCTGTTTTTT; CDR3 protein: CASIPSSEYTGELFF
J gene: TRBJ1-2; clone size: once; D gene: NA; V gene: TRBV4-3; CDR3 DNA: TGCGCCAGCAGCCAAGGACCGACAGTCAATGGCTACACCTTC; CDR3 protein: CASSQGPTVNGYTF
J gene: TRBJ2-1; clone size: few; D gene: TRBD1; V gene: TRBV18; CDR3 DNA: TGTGCCAGCTCGTCAGCCGGGACAGGGGGTTACAATGAGCAGTTCTTC; CDR3 protein: CASSSAGTGGYNEQFF
J gene: TRBJ2-7; clone size: NA; D gene: TRBD1; V gene: TRBV29-1; CDR3 DNA: TGCAGCGTATGGGGACAGCAGACCTACGAGCAGTACTTC; CDR3 protein: CSVWGQQTYEQYF
J gene: TRBJ1-1; clone size: few; D gene: NA; V gene: TRBV27; CDR3 DNA: TGTGCCAGCAGACCCCGGGACACTCTTAAAGCTTTCTTT; CDR3 protein: CASRPRDTLKAFF